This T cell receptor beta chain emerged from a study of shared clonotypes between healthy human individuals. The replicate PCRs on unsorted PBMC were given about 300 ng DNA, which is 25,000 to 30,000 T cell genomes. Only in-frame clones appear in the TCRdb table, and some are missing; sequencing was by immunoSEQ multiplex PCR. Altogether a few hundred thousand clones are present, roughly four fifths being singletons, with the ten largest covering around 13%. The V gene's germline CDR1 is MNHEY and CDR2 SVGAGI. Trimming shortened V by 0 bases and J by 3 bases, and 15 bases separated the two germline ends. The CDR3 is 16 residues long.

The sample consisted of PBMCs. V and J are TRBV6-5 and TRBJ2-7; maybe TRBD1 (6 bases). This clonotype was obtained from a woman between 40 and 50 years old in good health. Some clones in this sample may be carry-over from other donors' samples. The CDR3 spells CASSYSIVQGIYEQYF. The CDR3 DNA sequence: TGTGCCAGCAGTTACTCGATAGTTCAGGGGATCTACGAGCAGTACTTC.